One and the same sample provided the 2 T cell receptor beta chains below, sequenced in a study of shared clonotypes between healthy human individuals. Assay: immunoSEQ multiplex PCR; the TCRdb copy retains only in-frame clones and omits some. The sample contains approximately 2,300,000 clones, approximately 90% of which appear only once. The sample was naive CD4+ T cells from PBMCs. Subset specified: CD45RA+ positively selected. All receptors derive from a man aged 18 to 29 in good health. Some clones in this sample may be carry-over from other donors' samples.

This chain connects TRBV2 to TRBJ1-5; TRBD1 matches 8 bases. This CDR3 comprises 15 residues. V trimming: 5 bases; J trimming: 1 base; junction bases outside the gene matches: 4. Germline loops: CDR1 SNHLY, CDR2 FYNNEI. The CDR3 nucleotides are TGTGCCAGCAGTAGACAGGGGAGAAGCAATCAGCCCCAGCATTTT. Translated, it gives CASSRQGRSNQPQHF.

This clone occurred once. The rearrangement joins TRBV7-8 to TRBJ2-7; TRBD1 aligns across 8 bases. With V trimmed by 4 bases and J by 4 bases, 9 bases remained unmatched. The germline gives CDR1 SGHVS, CDR2 FQNEAQ. The CDR3 spans 15 residues. The CDR3 protein is CASSSVGQAKYEQYF. CDR3 sequence (DNA): TGTGCCAGCAGCTCCGTGGGACAGGCTAAATACGAGCAGTACTTC.